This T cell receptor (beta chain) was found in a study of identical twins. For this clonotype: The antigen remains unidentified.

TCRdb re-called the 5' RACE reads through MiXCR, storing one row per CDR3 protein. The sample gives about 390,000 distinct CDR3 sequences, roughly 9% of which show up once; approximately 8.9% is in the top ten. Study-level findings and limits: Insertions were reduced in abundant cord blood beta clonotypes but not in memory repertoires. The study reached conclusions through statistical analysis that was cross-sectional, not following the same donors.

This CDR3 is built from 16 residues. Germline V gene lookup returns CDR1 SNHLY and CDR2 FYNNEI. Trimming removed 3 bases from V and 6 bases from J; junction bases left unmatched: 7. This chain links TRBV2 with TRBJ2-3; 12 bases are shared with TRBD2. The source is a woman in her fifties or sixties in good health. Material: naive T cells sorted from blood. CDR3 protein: CASSELAGGLGDTQYF. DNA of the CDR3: TGTGCCAGCAGTGAGCTAGCGGGAGGGCTCGGGGATACGCAGTATTTT. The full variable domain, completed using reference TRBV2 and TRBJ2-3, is EPEVTQTPSHQVTQMGQEVILRCVPISNHLYFYWYRQILGQKVEFLVSFYNNEISEKSEIFDDQFSVERPDGSNFTLKIRSTKLEDSAMYFCASSELAGGLGDTQYFGPGTRLTVL.